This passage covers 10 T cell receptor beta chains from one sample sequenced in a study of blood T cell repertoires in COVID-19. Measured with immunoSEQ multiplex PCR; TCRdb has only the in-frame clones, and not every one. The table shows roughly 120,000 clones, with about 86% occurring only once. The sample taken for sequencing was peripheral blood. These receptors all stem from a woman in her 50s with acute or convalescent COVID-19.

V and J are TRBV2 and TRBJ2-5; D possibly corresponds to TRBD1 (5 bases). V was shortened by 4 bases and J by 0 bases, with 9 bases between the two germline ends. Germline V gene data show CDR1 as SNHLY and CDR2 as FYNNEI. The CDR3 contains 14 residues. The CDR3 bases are TGTGCCAGCAGTGGAAGACAGTACCAAGAGACCCAGTACTTC. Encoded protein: CASSGRQYQETQYF.

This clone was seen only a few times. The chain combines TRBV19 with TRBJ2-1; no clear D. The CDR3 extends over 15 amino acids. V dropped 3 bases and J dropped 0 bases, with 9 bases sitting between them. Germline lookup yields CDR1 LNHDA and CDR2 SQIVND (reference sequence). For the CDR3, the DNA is TGTGCCAGTAGTATGGAGTTGAGCTCCTACAATGAGCAGTTCTTC. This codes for CASSMELSSYNEQFF.

CDR3 loop: CASSQEATSGAYNEQFF. For the CDR3, the DNA is TGCGCCAGCAGCCAAGAAGCGACTAGCGGGGCCTACAATGAGCAGTTCTTC. This chain uses TRBV4-1 with TRBJ2-1; 11 positions match TRBD2. CDR1 and CDR2 (germline): MGHRA, YSYEKL. The junction had 3 bases not matched to a gene; V was cut back by 0 bases and J by 2 bases. CDR3 length: 17 amino acids.

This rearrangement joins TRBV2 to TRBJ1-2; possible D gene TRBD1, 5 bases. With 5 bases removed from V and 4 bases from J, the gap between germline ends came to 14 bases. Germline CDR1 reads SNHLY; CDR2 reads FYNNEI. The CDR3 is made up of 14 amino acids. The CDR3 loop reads CASSYQPGGYGYTF. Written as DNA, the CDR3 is TGTGCCAGCAGTTACCAGCCGGGGGGCTATGGCTACACCTTC.

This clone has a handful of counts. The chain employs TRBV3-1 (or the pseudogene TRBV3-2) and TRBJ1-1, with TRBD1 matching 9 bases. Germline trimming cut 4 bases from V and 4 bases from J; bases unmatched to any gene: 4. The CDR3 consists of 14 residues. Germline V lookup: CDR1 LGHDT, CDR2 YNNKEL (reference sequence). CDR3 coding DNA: TGTGCCAGCAGCCGACAGGGGGGAAGCACTGAAGCTTTCTTT. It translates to CASSRQGGSTEAFF.

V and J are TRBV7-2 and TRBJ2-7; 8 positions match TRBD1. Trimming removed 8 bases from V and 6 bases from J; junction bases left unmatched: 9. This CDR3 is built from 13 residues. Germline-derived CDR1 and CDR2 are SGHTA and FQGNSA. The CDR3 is CASGYGQGAEQYF. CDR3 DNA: TGTGCCAGCGGCTACGGGCAGGGGGCCGAGCAGTACTTC. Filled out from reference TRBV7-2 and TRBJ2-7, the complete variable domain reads GAGVSQSPSNKVTEKGKDVELRCDPISGHTALYWYRQSLGQGLEFLIYFQGNSAPDKSGLPSDRFSAERTGGSVSTLTIQRTQQEDSAVYLCASGYGQGAEQYFGPGTRLTVT.

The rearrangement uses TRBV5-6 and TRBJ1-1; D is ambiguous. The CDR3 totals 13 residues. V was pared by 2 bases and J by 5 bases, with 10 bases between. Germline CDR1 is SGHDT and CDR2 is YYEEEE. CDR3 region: CASSFGLDTEAFF. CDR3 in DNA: TGTGCCAGCAGCTTTGGTCTAGATACTGAAGCTTTCTTT.

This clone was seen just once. The CDR3 nucleotides are TGTGCCAGCAGCTGGGACAGAGGGTTCGATGAAGCTTTCTTT. Translated: CASSWDRGFDEAFF. The rearrangement links TRBV5-6 to TRBJ1-1, with 7 bases fitting TRBD1. Germline V gene sequence: CDR1 SGHDT, CDR2 YYEEEE. V was pared by 3 bases and J by 7 bases, with 9 bases of the junction left unmatched. This CDR3 comprises 14 residues.

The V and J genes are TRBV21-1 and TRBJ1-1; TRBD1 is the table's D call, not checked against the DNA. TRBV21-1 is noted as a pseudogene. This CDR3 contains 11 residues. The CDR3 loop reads CALIGDTEAFF. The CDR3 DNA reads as TGTGCTTTAATAGGGGACACTGAAGCTTTCTTT.

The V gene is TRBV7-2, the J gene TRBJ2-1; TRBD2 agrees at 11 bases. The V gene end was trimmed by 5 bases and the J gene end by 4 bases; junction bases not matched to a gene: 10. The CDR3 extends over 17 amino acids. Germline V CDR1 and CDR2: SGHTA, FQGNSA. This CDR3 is CASSGTSGTKRYNEQFF. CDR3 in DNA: TGTGCCAGCAGCGGGACTAGCGGAACTAAAAGGTACAATGAGCAGTTCTTC.